This TCR beta chain stems from a study of shared clonotypes between healthy human individuals. Study-level background: Donor composition was a couple of women and a few men, aged 18 to 49. The plates for each donor numbered three CD4 naive, three CD4 memory, two CD8 naive and one CD8 memory.

Germline V gives CDR1 GTSNPN, CDR2 SVGIG (reference sequence). The CDR3 has 13 residues. Between the trimmed V and J ends, which lost 7 bases and 6 bases, there was a span of 19 bases. Produced via immunoSEQ multiplex PCR; TCRdb's table is partial and in-frame only. The sample lists about 2.4 million clones, 90% to 95% occurring once. Study-wide points: Researchers sampled only blood; tissue repertoires likely differ. Researchers found naive subsets generally carried larger estimated richness than memory subsets.

This clone was counted a single time. Its target is not known. This clonotype was obtained from a man aged 18 to 29 in good health. Some clones in this sample may be carry-over from other donors' samples. V usage is TRBV30 and J usage is TRBJ2-7, with D perhaps being TRBD1 or TRBD2 (5 bases each). Sequencing used naive CD4+ T cells from PBMCs. Subset in this sample: CD45RA+ positively selected. The CDR3 DNA follows: TGTGCCTTCGTCTCCCCCCCGGGGCTCGAGCAGTACTTC. It codes for CAFVSPPGLEQYF.